This T cell receptor beta chain was captured in a study of T cells in Graves' hyperthyroidism and ophthalmopathy. Diagnosis rested on symptoms, serum thyroxine and TRAb, thyroid ultrasound, and orbital computed tomography. There are many counts of this clonotype. J lost 7 bases, V lost 6 bases, and 8 bases had no gene match. The CDR3 runs to 14 residues. CDR1 SNHLY and CDR2 FYNNEI come from the germline V gene. There were TCR beta CDR3 regions amplified from RNA transcripts. The HTBI primer set served for first-round RT-PCR of the TCR CDR3. TCRdb reprocessed the multiplex PCR reads via MiXCR and lists one record per CDR3 protein. Here the sample spans under 250,000 distinct CDR3 sequences, around 25% being singletons.

This receptor was obtained from a middle-aged woman with Graves' ophthalmopathy. This rearrangement joins TRBV2 to TRBJ1-3; 8 bases match TRBD1. Sequenced sample: blood. The CDR3, as DNA: TGTGCCAGCAGAGACGGACAGGGCCGGAACACCATATATTTT. It is translated as CASRDGQGRNTIYF.